This paragraph covers one T cell receptor (beta chain) sequence. It lacks a known antigen. No base quality information exists; no much larger clone differs at one position. These data belong to a study of blood T cell repertoires in COVID-19 (dated by TCRdb to about 2020). A note on the overall study: Samples covering the acute and convalescent phases of COVID-19 were provided by collaborators in the United States, Italy and Spain. The dataset comprised deeply sampled blood TCRbeta repertoires from subjects exposed to, actively infected with, or recovered from COVID-19. The repertoires were made available in a free public database intended to serve as a resource for research on the immune response to SARS-CoV-2. The material from the prospective study consisted of cDNA or gDNA derived from T cells, B-cell-depleted T cells, or PBMCs. The sample metadata nearly always contained a de-identified subject ID, COVID-19 status, age in years and sex. Samples came from the ongoing ImmuneRACE study (first 160 participants) plus 1,254 subjects from 6 global collaborators. Where available, HLA class I and class II types were taken from metadata supplied by the sample provider and were not determined by assay-based typing. On the study overall, not on this receptor specifically: Clinical and demographic metadata were provided uncurated, with the amount varying by source and participant.

V is reduced by 4 bases and J by 14 bases, leaving a spacing of 12 bases between them. The cysteine opens and the phenylalanine closes a CDR3 of 11 amino acids. CDR3 DNA only is kept here, 33 bases in frame from base 1. TCRbeta CDR3 regions were amplified from genomic DNA using the immunoSEQ Assay, a bias-controlled multiplex PCR. As for the original processing: The number of nucleated cells in each sample was estimated from the amplification of reference gene primers within the assay. To quantify the absolute abundance of each unique TCRbeta CDR3 rearrangement, sequence reads were collapsed and filtered. Productive Simpson clonality was computed per sample as the square root of Simpson's diversity index over productive rearrangements. TCRdb's version of the immuneACCESS table is confined to in-frame rearrangements and falls short of the full clone set. An unresolved V gene accounts for under half of the shortfall where checked; the remainder is of unknown origin. For V, J and clone size, that table is used; D and trimming come from the DNA. The sample table lists hundreds of thousands of clones, roughly 80% of them with a count of one. The biggest ten clones account for 7.5% of the sample.

In Seattle, one collaborating source enrolled patients while the infection was active and tracked those patients longitudinally over the course of disease. The collaborating institutions used their own protocols to collect whole blood in K2EDTA tubes. Collaborator samples were shipped for TCRbeta analysis as frozen whole blood, isolated PBMCs, or DNA extracted from either sample type. This TCR was recovered from an elderly woman with COVID-19, enrolled during active disease. The sequenced sample was peripheral blood. The chain employs TRBV12-3 or TRBV12-4 and TRBJ2-1; a tentative D match to TRBD2 spans 6 bases. CDR3 reads: CASSSTTGEFF. The nucleotide sequence is given as TGTGCCAGCAGTTCCACCACGGGGGAGTTCTTC.